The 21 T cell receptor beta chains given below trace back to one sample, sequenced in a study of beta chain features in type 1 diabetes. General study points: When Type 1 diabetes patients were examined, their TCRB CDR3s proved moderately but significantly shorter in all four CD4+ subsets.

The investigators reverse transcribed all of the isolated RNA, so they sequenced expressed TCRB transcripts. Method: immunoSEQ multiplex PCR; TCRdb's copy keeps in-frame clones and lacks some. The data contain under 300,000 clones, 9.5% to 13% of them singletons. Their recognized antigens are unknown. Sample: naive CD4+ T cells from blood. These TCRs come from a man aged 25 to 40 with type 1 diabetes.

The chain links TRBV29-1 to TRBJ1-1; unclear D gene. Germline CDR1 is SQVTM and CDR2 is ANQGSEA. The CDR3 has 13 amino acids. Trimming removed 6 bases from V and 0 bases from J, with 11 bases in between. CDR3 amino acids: CSVTGNMNTEAFF. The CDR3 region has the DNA TGCAGCGTGACGGGAAATATGAACACTGAAGCTTTCTTT.

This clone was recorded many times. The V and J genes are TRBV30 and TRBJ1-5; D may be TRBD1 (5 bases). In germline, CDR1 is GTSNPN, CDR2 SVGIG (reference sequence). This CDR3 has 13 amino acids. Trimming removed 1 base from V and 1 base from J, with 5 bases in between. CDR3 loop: CAWSDRSNQPQHF. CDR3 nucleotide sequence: TGTGCCTGGAGTGACAGGAGCAATCAGCCCCAGCATTTT. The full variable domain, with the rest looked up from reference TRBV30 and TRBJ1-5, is SQTIHQWPATLVQPVGSPLSLECTVEGTSNPNLYWYRQAAGRGLQLLFYSVGIGQISSEVPQNLSASRPQDRQFILSSKKLLLSDSGFYLCAWSDRSNQPQHFGDGTRLSIL.

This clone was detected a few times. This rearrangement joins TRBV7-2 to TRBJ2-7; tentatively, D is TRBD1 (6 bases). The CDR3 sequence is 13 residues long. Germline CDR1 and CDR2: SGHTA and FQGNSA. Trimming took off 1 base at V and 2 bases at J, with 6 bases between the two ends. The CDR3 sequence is CASSLDRAYEQYF. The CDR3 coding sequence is TGTGCCAGCAGCTTAGACAGGGCCTACGAGCAGTACTTC.

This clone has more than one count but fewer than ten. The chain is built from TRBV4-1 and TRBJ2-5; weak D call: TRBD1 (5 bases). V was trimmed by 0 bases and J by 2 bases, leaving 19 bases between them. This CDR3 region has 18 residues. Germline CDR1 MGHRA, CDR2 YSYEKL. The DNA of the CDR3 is TGCGCCAGCAGCCAAGATCCCCAGGGAACAGGTGTACAAGAGACCCAGTACTTC. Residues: CASSQDPQGTGVQETQYF.

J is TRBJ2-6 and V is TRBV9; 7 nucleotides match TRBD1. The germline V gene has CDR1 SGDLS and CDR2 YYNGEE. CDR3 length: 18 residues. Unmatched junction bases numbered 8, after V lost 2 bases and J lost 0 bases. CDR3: CASSVRDRDLSGANVLTF. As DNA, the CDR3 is TGTGCCAGCAGCGTCAGAGACAGGGACCTCTCTGGGGCCAACGTCCTGACTTTC.

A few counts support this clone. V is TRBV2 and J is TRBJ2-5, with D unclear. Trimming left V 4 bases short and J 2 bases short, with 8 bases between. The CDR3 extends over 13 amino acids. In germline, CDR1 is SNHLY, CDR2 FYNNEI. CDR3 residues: CASSGLDQETQYF. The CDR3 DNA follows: TGTGCCAGCAGTGGGCTAGATCAAGAGACCCAGTACTTC.

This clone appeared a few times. CDR3 sequence reads: CASSSSGGETEAFF. CDR3 in DNA: TGTGCCAGCAGCTCCTCAGGGGGAGAAACTGAAGCTTTCTTT. The chain carries TRBV7-9 and TRBJ1-1; 7 nucleotides line up with TRBD1. Germline V gene lookup returns CDR1 SEHNR and CDR2 FQNEAQ (reference sequence). Losses at the gene ends were 4 bases for V and 5 bases for J; bases not matched to a gene: 7. CDR3 length: 14 residues.

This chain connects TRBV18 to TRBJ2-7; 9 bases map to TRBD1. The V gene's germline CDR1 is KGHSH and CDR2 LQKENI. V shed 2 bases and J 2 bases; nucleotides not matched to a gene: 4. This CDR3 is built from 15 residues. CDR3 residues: CASSPSTGGPYEQYF. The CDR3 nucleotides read TGTGCCAGCTCACCATCGACAGGGGGTCCCTACGAGCAGTACTTC.

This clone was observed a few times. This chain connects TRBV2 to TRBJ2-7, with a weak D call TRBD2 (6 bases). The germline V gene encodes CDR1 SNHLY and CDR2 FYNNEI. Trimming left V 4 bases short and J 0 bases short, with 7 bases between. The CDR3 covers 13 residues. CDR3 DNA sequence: TGTGCCAGCAGTGGCGGGATCTCCTACGAGCAGTACTTC. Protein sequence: CASSGGISYEQYF. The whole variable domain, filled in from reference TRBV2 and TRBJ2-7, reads EPEVTQTPSHQVTQMGQEVILRCVPISNHLYFYWYRQILGQKVEFLVSFYNNEISEKSEIFDDQFSVERPDGSNFTLKIRSTKLEDSAMYFCASSGGISYEQYFGPGTRLTVT.

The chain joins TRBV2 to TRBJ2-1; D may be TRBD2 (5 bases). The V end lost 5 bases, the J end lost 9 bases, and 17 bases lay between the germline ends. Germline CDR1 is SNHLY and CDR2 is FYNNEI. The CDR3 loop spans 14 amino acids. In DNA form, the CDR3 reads TGTGCCAGCAGTCGCCGGACTGGAGAAGGTGAGCAGTTCTTC. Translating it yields CASSRRTGEGEQFF. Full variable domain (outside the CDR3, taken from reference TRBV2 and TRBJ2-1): EPEVTQTPSHQVTQMGQEVILRCVPISNHLYFYWYRQILGQKVEFLVSFYNNEISEKSEIFDDQFSVERPDGSNFTLKIRSTKLEDSAMYFCASSRRTGEGEQFFGPGTRLTVL.

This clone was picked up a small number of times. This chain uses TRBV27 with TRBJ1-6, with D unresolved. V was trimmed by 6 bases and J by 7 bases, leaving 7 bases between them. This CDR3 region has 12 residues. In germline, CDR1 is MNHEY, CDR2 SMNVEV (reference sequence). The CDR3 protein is CASRAGNSPLHF. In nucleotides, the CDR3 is TGTGCCAGCAGGGCGGGGAATTCACCCCTCCACTTT.

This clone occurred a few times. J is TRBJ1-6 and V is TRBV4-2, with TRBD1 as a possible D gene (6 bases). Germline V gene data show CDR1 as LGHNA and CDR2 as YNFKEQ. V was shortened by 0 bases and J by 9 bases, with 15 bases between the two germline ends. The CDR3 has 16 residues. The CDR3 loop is CASSQDQGSRFSPLHF. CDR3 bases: TGTGCCAGCAGCCAAGATCAGGGGAGTAGGTTTTCACCCCTCCACTTT.

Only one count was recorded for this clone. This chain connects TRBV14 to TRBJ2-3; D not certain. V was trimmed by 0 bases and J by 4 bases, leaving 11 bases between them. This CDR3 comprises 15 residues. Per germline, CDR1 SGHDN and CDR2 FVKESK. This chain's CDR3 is CASSQERGYSDTQYF. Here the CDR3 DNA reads TGTGCCAGCAGCCAAGAGCGAGGTTACTCAGATACGCAGTATTTT.

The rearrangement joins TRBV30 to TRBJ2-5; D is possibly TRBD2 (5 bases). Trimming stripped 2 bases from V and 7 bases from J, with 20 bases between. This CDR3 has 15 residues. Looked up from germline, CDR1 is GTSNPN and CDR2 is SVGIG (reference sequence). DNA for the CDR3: TGTGCCTGGAGTCGTGGAGGTCCATCTTGTGGGACCCAGTACTTC. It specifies CAWSRGGPSCGTQYF.

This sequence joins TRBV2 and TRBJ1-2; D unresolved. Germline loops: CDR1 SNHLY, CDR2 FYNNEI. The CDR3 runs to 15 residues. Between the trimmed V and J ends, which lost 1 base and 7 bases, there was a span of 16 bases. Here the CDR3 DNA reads TGTGCCAGCAGTGAAGGACCGGCGCTCGGGTTTGGCTACACCTTC. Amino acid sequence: CASSEGPALGFGYTF.

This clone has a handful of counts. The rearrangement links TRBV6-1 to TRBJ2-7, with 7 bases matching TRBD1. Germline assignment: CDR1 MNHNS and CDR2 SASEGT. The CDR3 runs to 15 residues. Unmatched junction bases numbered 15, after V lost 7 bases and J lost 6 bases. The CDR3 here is CASTKRLGQRSEQYF. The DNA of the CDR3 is TGTGCCAGCACCAAGAGATTGGGACAGAGGAGCGAGCAGTACTTC.

CDR3 nucleotides: TGTGCCAGCAGTTACTCACTGGGGACAGCTAACTATGGCTACACCTTC. Protein: CASSYSLGTANYGYTF. The chain links TRBV6-6 to TRBJ1-2; TRBD1 matches 7 bases. This CDR3 spans 16 amino acids. The V gene end was trimmed by 0 bases and the J gene end by 0 bases; junction bases not matched to a gene: 4. In germline, CDR1 is MNHNY, CDR2 SVGAGI (reference sequence).

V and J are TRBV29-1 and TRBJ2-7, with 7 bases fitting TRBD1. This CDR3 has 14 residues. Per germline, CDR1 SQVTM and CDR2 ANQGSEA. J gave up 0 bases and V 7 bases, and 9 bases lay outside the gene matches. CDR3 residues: CSASPTGSSYEQYF. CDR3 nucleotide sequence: TGCAGCGCTAGCCCGACAGGGAGCTCCTACGAGCAGTACTTC.

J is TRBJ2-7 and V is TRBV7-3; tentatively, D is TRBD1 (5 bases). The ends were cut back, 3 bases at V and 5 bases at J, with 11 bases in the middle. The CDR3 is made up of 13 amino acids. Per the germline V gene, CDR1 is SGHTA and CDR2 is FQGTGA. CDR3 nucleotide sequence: TGTGCCAGCAGCTTTGCAGGGATGGACGAGCAGTACTTC. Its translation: CASSFAGMDEQYF.

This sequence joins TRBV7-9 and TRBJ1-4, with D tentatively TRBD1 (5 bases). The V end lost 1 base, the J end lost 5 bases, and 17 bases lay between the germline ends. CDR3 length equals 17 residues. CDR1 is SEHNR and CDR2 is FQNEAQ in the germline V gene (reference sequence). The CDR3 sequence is CASSLDYFRATNEKLFF. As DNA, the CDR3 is TGTGCCAGCAGCTTAGATTACTTCAGGGCCACGAATGAAAAACTGTTTTTT.

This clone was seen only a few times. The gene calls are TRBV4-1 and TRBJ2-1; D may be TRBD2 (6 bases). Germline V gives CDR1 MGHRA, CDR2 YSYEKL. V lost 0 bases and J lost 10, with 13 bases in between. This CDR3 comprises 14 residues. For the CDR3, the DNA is TGCGCCAGCAGCCAAGAGTCCGGGACTTGGGAGCAGTTCTTC. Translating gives CASSQESGTWEQFF.